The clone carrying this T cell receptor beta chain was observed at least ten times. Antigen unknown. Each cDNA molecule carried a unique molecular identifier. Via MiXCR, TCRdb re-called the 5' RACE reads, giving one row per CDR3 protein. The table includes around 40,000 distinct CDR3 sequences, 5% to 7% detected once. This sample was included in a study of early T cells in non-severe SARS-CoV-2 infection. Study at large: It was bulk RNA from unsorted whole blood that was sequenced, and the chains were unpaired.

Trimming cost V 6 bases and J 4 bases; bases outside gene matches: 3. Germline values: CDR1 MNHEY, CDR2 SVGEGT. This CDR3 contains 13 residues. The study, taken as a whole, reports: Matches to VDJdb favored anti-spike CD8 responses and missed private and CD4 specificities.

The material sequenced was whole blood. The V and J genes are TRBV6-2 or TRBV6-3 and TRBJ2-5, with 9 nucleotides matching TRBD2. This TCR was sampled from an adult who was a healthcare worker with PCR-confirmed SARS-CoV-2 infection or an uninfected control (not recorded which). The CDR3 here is CASRMTSGETQYF. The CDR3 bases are TGTGCCAGCAGGATGACTAGCGGAGAGACCCAGTACTTC.